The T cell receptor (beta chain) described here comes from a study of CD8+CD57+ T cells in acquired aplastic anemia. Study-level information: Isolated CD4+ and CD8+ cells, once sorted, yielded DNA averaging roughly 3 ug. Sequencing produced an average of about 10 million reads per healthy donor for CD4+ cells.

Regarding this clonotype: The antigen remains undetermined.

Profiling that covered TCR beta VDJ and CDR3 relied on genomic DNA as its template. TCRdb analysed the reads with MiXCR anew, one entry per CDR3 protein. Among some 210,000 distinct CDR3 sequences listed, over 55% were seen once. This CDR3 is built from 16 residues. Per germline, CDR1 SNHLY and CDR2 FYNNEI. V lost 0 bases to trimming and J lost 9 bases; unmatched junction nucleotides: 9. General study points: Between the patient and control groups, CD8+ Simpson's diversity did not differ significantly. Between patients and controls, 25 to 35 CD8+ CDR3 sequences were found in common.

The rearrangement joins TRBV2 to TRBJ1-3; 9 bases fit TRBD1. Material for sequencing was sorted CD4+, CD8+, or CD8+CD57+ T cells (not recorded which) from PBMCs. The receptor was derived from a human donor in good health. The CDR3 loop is CASSEASGQGMGTIYF. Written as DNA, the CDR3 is TGTGCCAGCAGTGAAGCGTCGGGACAGGGTATGGGCACCATATATTTT.